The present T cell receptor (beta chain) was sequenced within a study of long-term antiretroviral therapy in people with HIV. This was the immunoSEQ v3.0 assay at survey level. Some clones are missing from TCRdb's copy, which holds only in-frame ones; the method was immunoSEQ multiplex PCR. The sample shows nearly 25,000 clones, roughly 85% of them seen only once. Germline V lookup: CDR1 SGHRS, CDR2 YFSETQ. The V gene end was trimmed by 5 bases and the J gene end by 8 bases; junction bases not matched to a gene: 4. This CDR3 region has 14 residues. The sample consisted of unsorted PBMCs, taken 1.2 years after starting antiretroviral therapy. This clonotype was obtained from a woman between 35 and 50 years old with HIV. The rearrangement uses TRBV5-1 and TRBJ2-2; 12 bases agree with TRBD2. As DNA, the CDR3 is TGCGCCAGCAGAGGGACTAGCGGGCAAGGGGAGCTGTTTTTT. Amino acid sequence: CASRGTSGQGELFF.